The source of this T cell receptor beta chain is a study of T cell repertoires in cytomegalovirus infection. Study overall: Public TCR beta signatures marked donors with CMV infection and the matching HLA.

TCRdb analysed the reads with MiXCR anew, one entry per CDR3 protein. The sample yields 200,000 to 300,000 distinct CDR3 sequences, roughly 13% seen once. Of note for this clonotype: The antigen remains unidentified.

Findings and caveats of the study: There were HLA-C-restricted CMV-specific TCR beta clonotypes dominating the ex vivo response. People with CMV and the relevant HLA were identified by cumulative public TCR beta family frequency.

The sample comprised PBMCs. This receptor was identified in a human donor in good health (CMV status not recorded). Some clones in this sample may be carry-over from other donors' samples.

Written as DNA, the CDR3 is TGTGCCAGCAGCTCACAGGGCCAAGCTGATGGCTACACCTTC. This translates into CASSSQGQADGYTF. The chain employs TRBV7-2 and TRBJ1-2, with D possibly matching TRBD1 (6 bases). Germline values: CDR1 SGHTA, CDR2 FQGNSA. The CDR3 has 14 amino acids. The ends were cut back, 4 bases at V and 6 bases at J, with 15 bases in the middle.